Reported below is one T cell receptor beta chain. As originally analysed: For nucleated cells, counts were estimated from reference gene primer amplification. Sequencing was performed with immunoSEQ multiplex PCR; in TCRdb, only in-frame clones are kept and a portion is missing. That table is the source of V, J and clone size, and D and trimming were worked out from the DNA. The sample contains roughly 100,000 clones, roughly 82% of which appear only once. The CDR3 extends over 16 amino acids. The V gene's germline CDR1 is SGHNT and CDR2 YYREEE (reference sequence). Deletions cut 0 bases from V and 0 bases from J, with 12 bases between. The data originate from a study of blood T cell repertoires in COVID-19.

Sequenced material: peripheral blood. The chain joins TRBV5-4 to TRBJ1-1, with D maybe TRBD1 (6 bases). The clonotype comes from a human donor in a cohort sampled during active COVID-19. CDR3: CASSLGDTHMNTEAFF. CDR3 in DNA: TGTGCCAGCAGCTTGGGGGACACCCACATGAACACTGAAGCTTTCTTT. The full variable domain, completed using reference TRBV5-4 and TRBJ1-1, is ETGVTQSPTHLIKTRGQQVTLRCSSQSGHNTVSWYQQALGQGPQFIFQYYREEENGRGNFPPRFSGLQFPNYSSELNVNALELDDSALYLCASSLGDTHMNTEAFFGQGTRLTVV.